The clone carrying this T cell receptor (beta chain) has a count of ten or more. The antigen remains undetermined. This record belongs to a study of CD8+CD57+ T cells in acquired aplastic anemia. Broader study findings: For CD8+ Simpson's diversity, patients and controls showed no significant difference. Researchers report that twenty-nine CD8+ CDR3 sequences appeared in both patients and controls.

The CDR3 runs 12 residues. Germline loops: CDR1 SGHTA, CDR2 FQGTGA. V was trimmed by 3 bases and J by 9 bases, leaving 9 bases between them. It was genomic DNA that served as the template for profiling TCR beta VDJ and CDR3. TCRdb re-called the reads through MiXCR, storing one row per CDR3 protein. The sample includes around 200,000 distinct CDR3 sequences, roughly 56% seen only once; the top ten take roughly 15%. The chain links TRBV7-3 to TRBJ2-1; tentatively, D is TRBD1 or TRBD2 (5 bases each). The source material was sorted CD4+, CD8+, or CD8+CD57+ T cells (not recorded which) from PBMCs. The sequence came from a human donor in good health, serving as a control. This chain's CDR3 is CASSLQGAEQFF. The DNA for the CDR3 is TGTGCCAGCAGCTTGCAGGGAGCTGAGCAGTTCTTC.